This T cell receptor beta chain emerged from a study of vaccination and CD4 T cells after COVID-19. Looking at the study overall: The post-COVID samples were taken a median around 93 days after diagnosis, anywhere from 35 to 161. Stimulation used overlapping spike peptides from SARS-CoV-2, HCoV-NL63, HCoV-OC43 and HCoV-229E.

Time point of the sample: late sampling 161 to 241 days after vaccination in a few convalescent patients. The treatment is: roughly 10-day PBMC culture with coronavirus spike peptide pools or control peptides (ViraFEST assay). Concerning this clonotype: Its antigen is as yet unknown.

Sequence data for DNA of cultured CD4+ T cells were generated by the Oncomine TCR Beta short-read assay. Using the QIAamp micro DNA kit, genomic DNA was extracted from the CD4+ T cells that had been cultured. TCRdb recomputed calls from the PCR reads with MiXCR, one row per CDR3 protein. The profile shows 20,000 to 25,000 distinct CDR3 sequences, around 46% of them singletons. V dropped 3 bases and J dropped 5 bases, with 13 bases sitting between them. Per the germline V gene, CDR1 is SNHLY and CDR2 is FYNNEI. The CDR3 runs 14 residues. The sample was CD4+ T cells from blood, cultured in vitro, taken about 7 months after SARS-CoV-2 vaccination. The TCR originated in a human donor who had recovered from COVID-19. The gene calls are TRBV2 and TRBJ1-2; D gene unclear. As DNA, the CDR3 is TGTGCCAGCAGTGATCCGGGCGTTGGGTATGGCTACACCTTC. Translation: CASSDPGVGYGYTF.